Presented here are 18 T cell receptor beta chains from one specimen sequenced in a study of CXCR3-negative and CXCR3-positive naive CD8 T cells. 5' RACE with UMI labels generated the TRB cDNA libraries. Reanalyzing the 5' RACE reads, TCRdb keeps one entry per CDR3 protein, without DNA. The sample has roughly 70,000 distinct CDR3 sequences. The material sequenced was naive CXCR3- CD8+ T cells from blood. As to subset: CD45RO-CCR7+CD27+CD95- naive CD8+ T cells lacking CXCR3 (TNR3-). Source of these receptors: a human donor in good health. Some clones in this sample may be carry-over from other donors' samples.

The J gene is TRBJ2-3, the V gene TRBV7-8; TCRdb returns TRBD2, unconfirmable since there is no DNA. The CDR3 contains 15 residues. Germline V gene lookup returns CDR1 SGHVS and CDR2 FQNEAQ. The CDR3 region is CASSLWPSGTDTQYF.

The CDR3 reads CASSSFTGDGETQYF. This chain connects TRBV7-3 to TRBJ2-5; TCRdb calls TRBD2, which cannot be checked without DNA. This CDR3 is built from 15 residues. Germline V CDR1 and CDR2: SGHTA, FQGTGA. The variable domain in full, with the rest retrieved from reference TRBV7-3 and TRBJ2-5, is GAGVSQTPSNKVTEKGKYVELRCDPISGHTALYWYRQSLGQGPEFLIYFQGTGAADDSGLPNDRFFAVRPEGSVSTLKIQRTERGDSAVYLCASSSFTGDGETQYFGPGTRLLVL.

CDR3 residues: CSVEDPLHPITGELFF. This chain uses TRBV29-1 with TRBJ2-2. CDR3 length equals 16 residues. Germline V CDR1 and CDR2: SQVTM, ANQGSEA.

The chain is built from TRBV20-1 and TRBJ2-1. Germline V gene data show CDR1 as DFQATT and CDR2 as SNEGSKA (reference sequence). CDR3 size: 12 residues. The CDR3 loop reads CSARDPANEQFF.

The V call is TRBV7-3, the J call TRBJ2-7; TCRdb's D call, TRBD1, is unchecked because there is no DNA. The germline V gene has CDR1 SGHTA and CDR2 FQGTGA. The CDR3 totals 12 residues. The CDR3: CASSLLGHNLYF.

The chain carries TRBV7-7 and TRBJ2-3; TCRdb reports TRBD1, a call that lacks DNA to check it against. This CDR3 is built from 15 residues. Germline V lookup: CDR1 SSHAT, CDR2 FNYEAQ (reference sequence). The CDR3 spells CASSLVLGGTDTQYF.

Frequency places this clonotype as medium-sized (0.01 to 0.1%). J is TRBJ1-3 and V is TRBV29-1. Germline CDR1 SQVTM, CDR2 ANQGSEA. The CDR3 runs 14 residues. This CDR3 is CSVERRGSGNTIYF. Full variable domain (rest looked up from reference TRBV29-1 and TRBJ1-3): SAVISQKPSRDICQRGTSLTIQCQVDSQVTMMFWYRQQPGQSLTLIATANQGSEATYESGFVIDKFPISRPNLTFSTLTVSNMSPEDSSIYLCSVERRGSGNTIYFGEGSWLTVV.

The CDR3 here is CASSLRRDNNEQFF. The chain uses TRBV28 and TRBJ2-1; TCRdb's D call of TRBD2 is untestable without DNA. The CDR3 has 14 residues. Germline lookup yields CDR1 MDHEN and CDR2 SYDVKM.

This chain joins TRBV12-3 or TRBV12-4 and TRBJ2-1; TCRdb designates TRBD1, a call that cannot be tested without DNA. CDR3 length: 14 amino acids. This CDR3 reads CASSFPGTYNEQFF.

The chain has TRBV7-9 and TRBJ2-1; the D gene TCRdb calls, TRBD2, cannot be checked with no DNA. The CDR3 is 19 amino acids. Per germline, CDR1 SEHNR and CDR2 FQNEAQ (reference sequence). CDR3: CASSPSGLAGGITYNEQFF.

V and J are TRBV28 and TRBJ1-4. Germline values: CDR1 MDHEN, CDR2 SYDVKM. The CDR3 spans 13 residues. CDR3 in amino acids: CASSFAGNEKLFF.

The chain joins TRBV4-1 to TRBJ1-2; TCRdb gives TRBD1 as the D gene, but with no DNA this cannot be confirmed. The CDR3 spans 18 residues. Germline CDR1 and CDR2: MGHRA and YSYEKL. CDR3 in amino acids: CASSQFHPGAGANYGYTF.

The rearrangement links TRBV2 to TRBJ1-5; the D gene TCRdb calls, TRBD1, cannot be checked with no DNA. Looked up from germline, CDR1 is SNHLY and CDR2 is FYNNEI. This CDR3 region has 15 residues. CDR3 amino acids: CASSPGTGSNQPQHF.

The genes are TRBV9 and TRBJ2-7; TCRdb lists TRBD1, though no DNA is available to test this call. Per germline, CDR1 SGDLS and CDR2 YYNGEE. The CDR3 spans 15 residues. The chain's CDR3 is CASSVGTGGGYEQYF.

CDR3 sequence reads: CASSPSPSGLAYEQYF. The chain joins TRBV7-2 to TRBJ2-7; TCRdb returns TRBD2, unconfirmable since there is no DNA. In germline, CDR1 is SGHTA, CDR2 FQGNSA. The CDR3 loop spans 16 amino acids. Full variable domain (remainder filled in from reference TRBV7-2 and TRBJ2-7): GAGVSQSPSNKVTEKGKDVELRCDPISGHTALYWYRQSLGQGLEFLIYFQGNSAPDKSGLPSDRFSAERTGGSVSTLTIQRTQQEDSAVYLCASSPSPSGLAYEQYFGPGTRLTVT.

The V and J genes are TRBV7-7 and TRBJ2-1; TCRdb's D call of TRBD2 is untestable without DNA. This CDR3 has 14 amino acids. The germline CDR1 and CDR2 sequences are SSHAT and FNYEAQ (reference sequence). The CDR3 is CASSLGIESGEQFF.

CDR3 region: CASRGGANSDYEQYF. The J gene is TRBJ2-7, the V gene TRBV5-1; TCRdb proposes TRBD1, but this gene call is untestable without DNA. This CDR3 spans 15 amino acids. Looked up from germline, CDR1 is SGHRS and CDR2 is YFSETQ.

The chain combines TRBV7-9 with TRBJ1-1; as DNA is missing, the TRBD1 call by TCRdb cannot be tested. Per germline, CDR1 SEHNR and CDR2 FQNEAQ (reference sequence). This CDR3 is built from 16 residues. CDR3 sequence reads: CASSFLSGGWNTEAFF.